This passage covers 14 T cell receptor beta chains from one sample sequenced in a study of blood T cell repertoires in COVID-19. Sequenced by immunoSEQ multiplex PCR; TCRdb stores in-frame clones only, minus some. The repertoire includes 200,000 to 250,000 clones, over 75% of them detected once, and 3.5% to 5.5% sits in the top ten. Sequencing input: PBMCs or T cells enriched from blood (not recorded which). Receptors were obtained from a man aged 25 to 45 with acute COVID-19.

The chain combines TRBV24-1 with TRBJ1-5; TRBD1 matches 8 bases. The CDR3 length is 16 residues. V was clipped by 4 bases and J by 8 bases; unmatched bases: 12. Germline loops: CDR1 KGHDR, CDR2 SFDVKD. CDR3 region: CATSDRGTGGGEPQHF. In nucleotides, the CDR3 is TGTGCCACCAGTGACCGCGGGACAGGTGGAGGGGAGCCCCAGCATTTT.

This chain connects TRBV30 to TRBJ1-3; D is unresolved. The germline V gene encodes CDR1 GTSNPN and CDR2 SVGIG (reference sequence). The CDR3 runs 13 residues. V lost 1 base, J lost 2 bases, and 6 bases lay in between. CDR3 coding DNA: TGTGCCTGGAGTGCCTTAGCTGGAAACACCATATATTTT. Residues: CAWSALAGNTIYF.

This clone was detected a few times. This rearrangement joins TRBV18 to TRBJ1-4; 9 positions match TRBD1. V shed 3 bases and J 7 bases; nucleotides not matched to a gene: 3. CDR1 and CDR2 (germline): KGHSH, LQKENI. CDR3 length: 14 residues. For the CDR3, the DNA is TGTGCCAGCTCACCTACAGGGGGCGGTGAAAAACTGTTTTTT. The encoded protein is CASSPTGGGEKLFF.

This CDR3 reads CASSLRGYQETQYF. Written as DNA, the CDR3 is TGTGCCAGCAGCTTAAGGGGGTATCAAGAGACCCAGTACTTC. The V gene is TRBV11-1, the J gene TRBJ2-5, with D possibly being TRBD1 (6 bases). The germline gives CDR1 SGHAT, CDR2 FQDESV (reference sequence). The CDR3 loop spans 14 amino acids. V shed 2 bases and J shed 2 bases, with 9 bases lying between them. The whole variable domain, filled in from reference TRBV11-1 and TRBJ2-5, reads EAEVAQSPRYKITEKSQAVAFWCDPISGHATLYWYRQILGQGPELLVQFQDESVVDDSQLPKDRFSAERLKGVDSTLKIQPAELGDSAMYLCASSLRGYQETQYFGPGTRLLVL.

The V call is TRBV30, the J call TRBJ1-2; D remains unclear. Germline-derived CDR1 and CDR2 are GTSNPN and SVGIG (reference sequence). This CDR3 is built from 12 residues. Trimming left V 0 bases short and J 8 bases short, with 10 bases between. CDR3 residues: CAWSVFAGGYTF. In DNA, the CDR3 is TGTGCCTGGAGTGTCTTCGCGGGGGGCTACACCTTC.

In its sample, this clone was seen once. The CDR3 reads CASSLERGPKETQYF. CDR3 nucleotides: TGTGCCAGCAGCTTGGAGCGGGGGCCAAAAGAGACCCAGTACTTC. The chain is built from TRBV5-4 and TRBJ2-5, with 8 bases that match TRBD2. Germline V lookup: CDR1 SGHNT, CDR2 YYREEE (reference sequence). Trimming took 0 bases from V and 3 from J; bases not matched to a gene: 4. This CDR3 has 15 residues.

V gene TRBV10-3 combines with J gene TRBJ2-1; 8 bases map to TRBD1. Germline V CDR1 and CDR2: ENHRY, SYGVKD. This CDR3 has 16 amino acids. V gave up 4 bases and J gave up 5 bases; unmatched junction bases: 10. The CDR3 DNA reads as TGTGCCATCAGTGGACGCCCGGGACAGGTCAACAATGAGCAGTTCTTC. Protein: CAISGRPGQVNNEQFF.

The chain has TRBV5-5 and TRBJ2-2; 7 positions agree with TRBD1. From germline, CDR1 is SGHKS and CDR2 YYEKEE (reference sequence). This CDR3 has 17 amino acids. J was trimmed by 3 bases and V by 4 bases; bases with no gene match: 12. The CDR3 loop is CASSRTGLSRDTGELFF. Here the CDR3 DNA reads TGTGCCAGCAGCCGGACAGGCCTAAGCAGGGACACCGGGGAGCTGTTTTTT.

V usage is TRBV6-5 and J usage is TRBJ2-2; D not certain. Germline V gene lookup returns CDR1 MNHEY and CDR2 SVGAGI. V lost 6 bases and J 6 bases, leaving 14 bases between the germline ends. This CDR3 has 14 residues. This CDR3 is CASSTTHTSGELFF. The CDR3 nucleotides are TGTGCCAGCAGCACAACCCATACGTCCGGGGAGCTGTTTTTT.

The chain is built from TRBV2 and TRBJ2-7, with D possibly being TRBD1 (6 bases). V lost 0 bases and J 2 bases, leaving 8 bases between the germline ends. The germline V gene has CDR1 SNHLY and CDR2 FYNNEI. There are 14 residues in the CDR3. For the CDR3, the DNA is TGTGCCAGCAGTGAAGCAGACAGGCCCTACGAGCAGTACTTC. It encodes CASSEADRPYEQYF.

This chain links TRBV19 with TRBJ1-6; D remains ambiguous. The CDR3 runs to 15 residues. From germline, CDR1 is LNHDA and CDR2 SQIVND (reference sequence). The germline V and J ends were trimmed by 6 bases and 4 bases, with 13 bases remaining between them. The CDR3 loop reads CASREEILYNSPLHF. The CDR3 coding sequence is TGTGCCAGTAGGGAGGAGATACTTTATAATTCACCCCTCCACTTT. Full variable domain (rest looked up from reference TRBV19 and TRBJ1-6): DGGITQSPKYLFRKEGQNVTLSCEQNLNHDAMYWYRQDPGQGLRLIYYSQIVNDFQKGDIAEGYSVSREKKESFPLTVTSAQKNPTAFYLCASREEILYNSPLHFGNGTRLTVT.

V is TRBV28 and J is TRBJ1-4, with TRBD1 matching over 10 bases. V lost 4 bases, J lost 7 bases, and 9 bases stayed unmatched. The germline V gene encodes CDR1 MDHEN and CDR2 SYDVKM. CDR3 length: 16 amino acids. CDR3 DNA sequence: TGTGCCAGCAGTTCGCGACAGGGGGCGCGGGGTGAAAAACTGTTTTTT. This codes for CASSSRQGARGEKLFF.

The V call is TRBV5-1, the J call TRBJ1-2; perhaps TRBD1 as D (5 bases). Looked up from germline, CDR1 is SGHRS and CDR2 is YFSETQ. V was trimmed by 4 bases and J by 1 base, leaving 17 bases between them. CDR3 size: 16 residues. The CDR3 loop is CASSLGGDSGNYGYTF. In DNA form, the CDR3 reads TGCGCCAGCAGCCTTGGGGGGGACTCGGGTAACTATGGCTACACCTTC.

The chain joins TRBV13 to TRBJ2-6; D may be TRBD1 (6 bases). From germline, CDR1 is PRHDT and CDR2 FYEKMQ (reference sequence). The CDR3 has 14 amino acids. V was pared by 8 bases and J by 2 bases, with 10 bases between. CDR3 residues: CASGRGAGANVLTF. As DNA, the CDR3 is TGTGCCAGCGGCAGGGGCGCTGGGGCCAACGTCCTGACTTTC.